Described below is a single T cell receptor beta chain sequence and its context. What it binds is unknown. Study-wide points: Tumor memory CD4+ T cell TCR gene usage was found to cluster with blood and lymph node memory CD4+ cells and with lymph node naive CD4+ cells.

After constant-region reverse-primer amplification, full-length variable regions underwent semi-nested PCR with Nested Universal Primer A. TCRdb called the 5' RACE reads again in MiXCR, with one record for every CDR3 protein. The sample has tens of thousands of distinct CDR3 sequences; around 30% are singletons. CDR1 is ENHRY, CDR2 SYGVKD, per germline. V lost 8 bases and J lost 4; bases outside the gene matches: 5. The CDR3 spans 12 residues. The clonotype originates from a female donor with breast cancer. V is TRBV10-3 and J is TRBJ2-7; 7 bases are a match to TRBD2. Sequencing was carried out using tumor-infiltrating memory CD4+ T cells sorted from the breast tumor. The subset was: memory CD4+ T cells, CD4+CD45RO+CD25-. In DNA form, the CDR3 reads TGTGCCATCGGGAGGGAGTCGTACGAGCAGTACTTC. Amino acids: CAIGRESYEQYF.